The sequence of this TCR beta chain was determined in a study of blood T cells in healthy people across ages (dated by TCRdb to between 2015 and 2017). With regard to the full study: In model experiments, roughly one uniquely barcoded TCR beta cDNA molecule per two T cells was captured by template switching. The study measured age-related changes in TCR beta repertoire diversity using deep sequencing normalized with unique cDNA molecular identifiers. The donors were split into four age groups: young (average 16 years), middle-aged (around 40), aged (around 67) and long-lived (over 80). To avoid experimental bias, donors of different ages were distributed randomly across sequencing lanes. The study analyzed two additional independent replicas of 1 million unique cDNA reads from the same blood draw for two donors, one aged 18 to 29 and one aged 80 or older. General study outcomes and caveats: As age increased, observed TCR beta diversity per million T cells dropped in a roughly linear way, and a significant reduction was already evident by age 40. Since profiling was done on bulk unsorted PBMCs, naive and antigen-experienced compartments could not be conclusively compared. A strong correlation was found between observed TCR beta diversity and the percentage of naive T cells measured by flow cytometry. Because donor CMV infection status was unknown, age-related changes in expanded clonotypes were potentially confounded. Compared with the aged group, more naive CD4+ T cells, fewer expanded clones and increased TCR diversity were shown by the long-lived group, suggesting age selection. Estimates of total diversity from one million sequenced T cells were regarded as lower bounds and underestimates.

A few counts support this clonotype. Its antigen specificity is not known. Within one base of it there is no much larger clone, and no base qualities were kept. Systemically healthy Caucasian individuals from Russia, 35 to 50 in total and aged about 6 to 100 years, were included as donors. Around 9.7 milliliters of peripheral blood were collected from each donor into EDTA-treated Vacutainer tubes. Ficoll-Paque density-gradient centrifugation was used to isolate PBMCs, with at least 7 million obtained per sample. Total RNA, at least 6 micrograms per sample, was extracted from PBMCs with Trizol reagent. Naive CD45RAhigh/CD27high T cell percentages were measured by flow cytometry on a PBMC aliquot from every donor. V gives up 6 bases and J gives up 5 bases, and the segment between their germline ends measures 13 bases. Measured from the cysteine to the phenylalanine, the CDR3 is 14 residues long. Just CDR3 DNA is preserved here, 42 bases in frame from base 1. Sequences MNHEY (CDR1) and SMNVEV (CDR2) are obtained from the germline V gene (reference sequence).

The receptor library was made with 5' RACE. The data were produced on an Illumina HiSeq 2500. The second PCR ran for roughly 6 to 11 cycles and used a J-beta primer mix along with a sample-barcoded 5' primer. A template-switch 5' adaptor carrying 12 random nucleotides introduced a unique molecular identifier onto each TCR beta cDNA molecule. Each sample yielded at least 3 million CDR3-containing paired-end reads. First-strand cDNA was synthesized from all RNA with the Mint cDNA synthesis kit, primed by a TRBC-specific oligonucleotide. After uracil-DNA glycosylase treatment, a first 18-cycle PCR used universal primers M1SS and BC2_uni_R on all cDNA. The paper's processing steps were these. Each sample was normalized by randomly selecting 1 million high-quality reads, each carrying a distinct molecular identifier. Instead of being binned into consensus sequences, reads that shared molecular identifiers were thrown out. CDR3 identification, clonotype clustering and error correction used MiTCR with a Q25 quality threshold and the strictest error-elimination algorithm. A nonparametric unseen species model using Euler transformation provided a lower-bound estimate of total TCR beta diversity. Through fastp at Q25 and MiXCR, TCRdb rebuilt clones from the public reads, retaining in-frame beta chains. Every entry covers one CDR3 protein and lists the most common genes and DNA from its rows. For this entry, the V and J calls and clone size follow TCRdb and not the study's own pipeline. A total of roughly 1.5 million distinct CDR3 sequences appear in this sample, approximately 39% of them only once. Of the sample, more than 4% is held by the ten largest clones.

Recombination joined TRBV27 with TRBJ2-2, with TRBD2 tentatively as D gene (6 bases match). The receptor was derived from a woman aged 18 to 35 in good health. The sample consisted of blood. The nucleotide sequence is given as TGTGCCAGCAGAACCGGGACTGGAACCGGGGAGCTGTTTTTT. This translates into CASRTGTGTGELFF.